This T cell receptor beta chain was sequenced during a study of T cell responses to AZD1222 COVID-19 vaccine (dated by TCRdb to the early 2020s). Notes on the research overall: AZD1222 recipients whose second dose came at about 4 weeks and those whose second dose came at about 12 weeks were combined into one group, since spike-specific TCR depth and breadth did not differ between the two schedules. TCR sequencing was performed for about 250 trial participants, of whom 200 to 210 were given two doses of AZD1222 and some 26 were given two doses of MenACWY control vaccine. Enrollment into the trials was organized by age into subgroups of 18-55, 56-69 and 70-plus years, and those subgroups contained around 150, 28 and 57 TCR-sequenced participants, respectively. Broad study findings and their caveats: In the small 56-69-year group, the increase in depth fell short of significance, most likely because of low power. Nearly half of unique spike-specific TCRs reportedly recognized epitopes outside regions mutated in the B.1.351 and B.1.1.7 variants. Because no day 14 peak-response samples were available, repertoires were characterized only after the peak T cell response. A significant rise in spike-specific TCR breadth and depth was observed after two AZD1222 doses relative to day 0 and relative to MenACWY recipients. Conclusions about previously exposed vaccinees are limited, since just a handful of AZD1222 recipients were seropositive for SARS-CoV-2 at baseline. Most participants were white British and females outnumbered males, and the authors suggested that clonal diversity may have been underestimated. The whole spike protein was spanned by vaccine-associated CD4 TCRs, and dominant responses were seen in regions 160-218 and 743-854.

Details on this clone: Its antigen is currently not known. The record has no base qualities; no much larger clone is one base away.

The CDR3 covers 18 residues, taking in both the cysteine and the phenylalanine. The DNA shown is the 54-base CDR3, in frame from base 1. Looking up the germline V gene yields CDR1 SGHVS and CDR2 FNYEAQ. The junction carries 23 bases between V and J, which are trimmed by 2 bases and 5 bases respectively. In the paper's terms, the time point label means: baseline before first vaccination. Vaccinee samples came from UK trials COV001 and COV002, including a single-blind randomized controlled phase 2/3 trial of AZD1222 (ChAdOx1 nCoV-19) in healthy adults. For TCRbeta chain sequencing, PBMC samples were collected from trial participants at day 0 and at day 28 after the second dose. The CDR3 regions of human TCRbeta chains were subjected to immunosequencing. The paper's data handling went like this. TCRs in the repertoires were matched against a reference library of SARS-CoV-2-specific TCRs that had been generated with the MIRA antigen-specificity platform. Breadth meant the fraction of unique TCRs that were SARS-CoV-2-associated, whereas depth meant the fraction of total T cells that were SARS-CoV-2-associated. Each spike-specific TCR was assigned to its reactive spike region and to a CD4 or CD8 class using the MIRA data. Log10-transformed breadth and depth values were compared by one-way ANOVA with Sidak's multiple comparisons tests. TCRdb took over this immuneACCESS table, retaining in-frame rearrangements with V and J assigned. Such tables are incomplete; in checked studies, under half of the missing clones stem from an unresolved V gene, and the remainder is unexplained. The DNA gave D and trimming, while V, J and clone size come from that table. The sample data list 100,000 to 150,000 clones, and over 75% of these were observed just once. Just over 7% of the sample rests with the top ten.

The chain couples TRBV7-6 to TRBJ2-3; a tentative D match to TRBD2 spans 8 bases. This receptor was obtained from an adult in good health. Source: peripheral blood, taken on day 0 of AZD1222 vaccination. The CDR3 sequence is CASSLRPGGGNGVDTQYF. The nucleotides are TGTGCCAGCAGCTTACGCCCGGGAGGGGGCAATGGGGTAGATACGCAGTATTTT. The full variable domain, with segments outside the CDR3 supplied by the reference TRBV7-6 and TRBJ2-3 proteins, appears as GAGVSQSPRYKVTKRGQDVALRCDPISGHVSLYWYRQALGQGPEFLTYFNYEAQQDKSGLPNDRFSAERPEGSISTLTIQRTEQRDSAMYRCASSLRPGGGNGVDTQYFGPGTRLTVL.